The 11 T cell receptor beta chains presented below share a single source sample, sequenced in a study of cytomegalovirus exposure and HLA in healthy donors. Primers for the PCR totalled 60 Vbeta and 13 Jbeta. Method: immunoSEQ multiplex PCR; TCRdb's copy keeps in-frame clones and lacks some. The table records 90,000 to 140,000 clones, 83% of them present only once. Sample: PBMCs. These receptors were taken from a man between 18 and 29 years old in good health and CMV-seronegative.

This clone showed up just a few times. The chain couples TRBV4-3 to TRBJ2-1, with TRBD2 matching 8 bases. Germline V gives CDR1 LGHNA, CDR2 YSLEER. The length of the CDR3 is 18 residues. The V segment lost 4 bases and the J segment 0 bases; nucleotides outside the gene matches: 11. The CDR3 is CASSRDGIAGRSYNEQFF. In DNA form, the CDR3 reads TGCGCCAGCAGCCGAGATGGGATAGCGGGGCGCTCCTACAATGAGCAGTTCTTC.

V usage is TRBV2 and J usage is TRBJ2-5; 8 bases line up with TRBD1. The V and J ends lost 5 bases and 3 bases, in that order; junction bases with no gene match: 2. The germline gives CDR1 SNHLY, CDR2 FYNNEI. The CDR3 consists of 13 residues. Here the CDR3 reads CASSRTGKETQYF. The CDR3 DNA reads TGTGCCAGCAGTAGGACAGGGAAAGAGACCCAGTACTTC.

The V and J genes are TRBV10-1 and TRBJ1-3; 9 bases are shared with TRBD1. CDR1 is WNHNN and CDR2 is SYGVQD in the germline V gene (reference sequence). CDR3 size: 16 residues. V lost 2 bases and J lost 2; bases outside the gene matches: 4. The CDR3 protein is CASSETGGAPGNTIYF. The CDR3 coding sequence is TGCGCCAGCAGTGAGACAGGGGGCGCTCCTGGAAACACCATATATTTT.

The V call is TRBV28, the J call TRBJ2-7; 10 bases fit TRBD1. This CDR3 has 14 amino acids. Trimming took 5 bases from V and 3 from J; bases not matched to a gene: 4. Germline V CDR1 and CDR2: MDHEN, SYDVKM. CDR3 loop: CASSGTGASYEQYF. The CDR3 DNA is TGTGCCAGCAGTGGGACAGGGGCGAGCTACGAGCAGTACTTC.

Worth noting for this clone: One junction end disagrees with the germline gene, perhaps due to a read error. The V and J genes are TRBV18 and TRBJ1-5, with D unresolved. Germline CDR1 and CDR2: KGHSH and LQKENI. The CDR3 loop spans 16 amino acids. The CDR3 DNA reads as TGTGCCAGCTCATCACCGTCTACTAGTCTCAATCAGCCCCAGCATTTT. Its protein is CASSSPSTSLNQPQHF.

The gene calls are TRBV10-1 and TRBJ2-7; TRBD1 might be the D (7 bases). The V end was cut by 6 bases, the J end by 7 bases, with 19 bases between. The CDR3 is 14 residues long. Germline CDR1 and CDR2: WNHNN and SYGVQD (reference sequence). The DNA for the CDR3 is TGCGCCAGCAGGCGGGACACAGGGGCGAGGGAGCAGTACTTC. Translating gives CASRRDTGAREQYF.

The chain carries TRBV6-1 and TRBJ2-7, with a possible D match to TRBD1 (6 bases). Trimming pared 7 bases from V and 5 bases from J, leaving 12 bases between. The CDR3 runs to 12 residues. CDR1 is MNHNS and CDR2 is SASEGT in the germline V gene. CDR3 sequence: CASTLQGHEQYF. In DNA, the CDR3 is TGTGCCAGCACCCTACAGGGACACGAGCAGTACTTC.

This chain links TRBV7-6 with TRBJ2-7; 10 bases map to TRBD1. CDR1 and CDR2 from the germline V gene are SGHVS and FNYEAQ. The CDR3 runs to 16 residues. V trimming: 0 bases; J trimming: 6 bases; junction bases outside the gene matches: 8. CDR3 in amino acids: CASSLAGDRGYSEQYF. CDR3 nucleotides: TGTGCCAGCAGCTTAGCGGGGGACAGGGGTTACTCCGAGCAGTACTTC.

This clone has only one observation. The chain uses TRBV15 and TRBJ2-1; 9 bases agree with TRBD2. V lost 4 bases and J lost 0; bases outside the gene matches: 7. CDR1 is LNHNV, CDR2 YYDKDF, per germline (reference sequence). The CDR3 extends over 17 amino acids. CDR3 protein: CATSTTTSGASYNEQFF. The CDR3 nucleotides read TGTGCCACCAGCACCACGACTAGCGGAGCCTCCTACAATGAGCAGTTCTTC.

V gene TRBV7-3 combines with J gene TRBJ2-3; 7 nucleotides line up with TRBD2. With V trimmed by 2 bases and J by 3 bases, 5 bases remained unmatched. The CDR3 spans 15 residues. Germline-derived CDR1 and CDR2 are SGHTA and FQGTGA. In DNA, the CDR3 is TGTGCCAGCAGCTTAGTTCCTAGCGGAACAGATACGCAGTATTTT. The encoded protein is CASSLVPSGTDTQYF.

The CDR3 loop is CASKRGFGYTF. The CDR3 nucleotides are TGTGCCAGTAAAAGAGGGTTTGGCTACACCTTC. The chain is built from TRBV19 and TRBJ1-2, with unresolved D. The germline V gene has CDR1 LNHDA and CDR2 SQIVND (reference sequence). This CDR3 contains 11 residues. Trimming removed 7 bases from V and 7 bases from J, with 10 bases in between.